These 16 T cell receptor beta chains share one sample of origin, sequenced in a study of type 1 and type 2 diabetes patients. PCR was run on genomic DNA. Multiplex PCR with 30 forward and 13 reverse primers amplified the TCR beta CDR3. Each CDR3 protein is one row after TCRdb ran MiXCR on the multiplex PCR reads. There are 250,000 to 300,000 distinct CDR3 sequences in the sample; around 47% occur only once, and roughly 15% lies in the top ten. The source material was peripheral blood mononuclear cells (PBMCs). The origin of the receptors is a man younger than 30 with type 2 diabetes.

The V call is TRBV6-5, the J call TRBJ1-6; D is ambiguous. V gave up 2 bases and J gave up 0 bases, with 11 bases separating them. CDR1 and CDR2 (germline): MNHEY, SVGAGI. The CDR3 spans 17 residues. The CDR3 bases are TGTGCCAGCAGTTACGGGGAGGCCAGCTCCTATAATTCACCCCTCCACTTT. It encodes CASSYGEASSYNSPLHF.

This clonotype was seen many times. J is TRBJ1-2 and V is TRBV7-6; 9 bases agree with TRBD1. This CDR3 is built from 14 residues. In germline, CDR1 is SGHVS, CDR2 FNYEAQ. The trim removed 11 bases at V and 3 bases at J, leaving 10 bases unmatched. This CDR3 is CAVGGQGEDYGYTF. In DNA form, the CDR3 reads TGTGCCGTAGGGGGACAGGGCGAGGACTATGGCTACACCTTC.

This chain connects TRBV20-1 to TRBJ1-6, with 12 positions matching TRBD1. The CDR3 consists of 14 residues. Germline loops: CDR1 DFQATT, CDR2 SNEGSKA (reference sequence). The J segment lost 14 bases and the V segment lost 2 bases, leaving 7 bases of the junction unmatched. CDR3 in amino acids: CSARRDRGPGALHF. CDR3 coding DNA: TGCAGTGCTAGACGGGACAGGGGGCCGGGGGCCCTCCACTTT.

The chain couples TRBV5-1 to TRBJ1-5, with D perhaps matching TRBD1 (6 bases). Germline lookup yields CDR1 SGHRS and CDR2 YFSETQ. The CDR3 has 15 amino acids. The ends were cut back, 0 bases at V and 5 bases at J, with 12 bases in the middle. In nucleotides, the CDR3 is TGCGCCAGCAGCTTGGGTGGGGGGCCGGATCAGCCCCAGCATTTT. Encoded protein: CASSLGGGPDQPQHF.

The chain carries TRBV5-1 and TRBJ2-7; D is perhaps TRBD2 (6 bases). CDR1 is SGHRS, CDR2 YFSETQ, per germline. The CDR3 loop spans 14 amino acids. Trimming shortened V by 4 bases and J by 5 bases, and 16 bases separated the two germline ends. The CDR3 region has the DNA TGCGCCAGCAGCGGATGGGACTCGGTGGACGAGCAGTACTTC. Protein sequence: CASSGWDSVDEQYF. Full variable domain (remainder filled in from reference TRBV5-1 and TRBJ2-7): KAGVTQTPRYLIKTRGQQVTLSCSPISGHRSVSWYQQTPGQGLQFLFEYFSETQRNKGNFPGRFSGRQFSNSRSEMNVSTLELGDSALYLCASSGWDSVDEQYFGPGTRLTVT.

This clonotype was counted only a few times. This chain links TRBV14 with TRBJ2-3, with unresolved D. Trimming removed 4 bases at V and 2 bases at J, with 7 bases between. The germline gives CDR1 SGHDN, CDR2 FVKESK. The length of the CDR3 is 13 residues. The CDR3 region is CASSLAVTDTQYF. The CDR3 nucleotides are TGTGCCAGCAGCCTTGCGGTCACAGATACGCAGTATTTT. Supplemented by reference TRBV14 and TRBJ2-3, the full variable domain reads EAGVTQFPSHSVIEKGQTVTLRCDPISGHDNLYWYRRVMGKEIKFLLHFVKESKQDESGMPNNRFLAERTGGTYSTLKVQPAELEDSGVYFCASSLAVTDTQYFGPGTRLTVL.

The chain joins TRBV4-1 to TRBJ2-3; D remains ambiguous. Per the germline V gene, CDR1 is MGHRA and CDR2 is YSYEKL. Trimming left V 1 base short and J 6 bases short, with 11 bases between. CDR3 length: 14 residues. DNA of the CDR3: TGCGCCAGCAGCCAAGTCGAAGTGTCGGATACGCAGTATTTT. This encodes CASSQVEVSDTQYF.

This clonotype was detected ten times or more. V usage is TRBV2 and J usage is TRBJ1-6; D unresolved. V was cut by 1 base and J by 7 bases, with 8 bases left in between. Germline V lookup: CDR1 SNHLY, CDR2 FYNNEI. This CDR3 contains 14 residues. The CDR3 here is CASSEGIRNSPLHF. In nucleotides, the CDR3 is TGTGCCAGCAGTGAAGGTATCCGGAATTCACCCCTCCACTTT.

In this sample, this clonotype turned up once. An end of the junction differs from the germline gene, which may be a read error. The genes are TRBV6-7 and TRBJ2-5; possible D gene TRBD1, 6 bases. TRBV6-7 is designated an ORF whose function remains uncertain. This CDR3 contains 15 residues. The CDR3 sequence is CASRNQQGPQEAQYF. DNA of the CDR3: TGTGCCAGCAGGAACCAACAGGGCCCCCAAGAGGCCCAGTACTTC.

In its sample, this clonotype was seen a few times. The CDR3 DNA follows: TGTGCCAGCAGTGATACAGGGGGTGGAAAAGAAAAACTGTTTTTT. Translating it yields CASSDTGGGKEKLFF. The gene calls are TRBV7-9 and TRBJ1-4, with TRBD1 matching 8 bases. Germline-derived CDR1 and CDR2 are SEHNR and FQNEAQ (reference sequence). This CDR3 region has 15 residues. V was pared by 6 bases and J by 8 bases, with 11 bases of the junction left unmatched.

CDR3 sequence reads: CASSTASPLHF. The CDR3 DNA sequence: TGTGCCAGCAGCACTGCTTCACCCCTCCACTTT. V is TRBV6-5 and J is TRBJ1-6, with D unresolved. The CDR3 has 11 residues. The ends were cut back, 6 bases at V and 9 bases at J, with 6 bases in the middle. The germline V gene encodes CDR1 MNHEY and CDR2 SVGAGI.

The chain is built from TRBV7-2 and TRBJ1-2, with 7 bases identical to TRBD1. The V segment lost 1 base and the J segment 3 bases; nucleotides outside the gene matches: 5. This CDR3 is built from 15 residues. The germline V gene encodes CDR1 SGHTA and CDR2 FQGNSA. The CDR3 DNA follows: TGTGCCAGCAGCTTAGAAACCAGGGGGGACTATGGCTACACCTTC. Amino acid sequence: CASSLETRGDYGYTF.

The CDR3 loop is CASSFAGGLTEAFF. In nucleotides, the CDR3 is TGTGCCAGCAGTTTTGCAGGGGGCCTGACTGAAGCTTTCTTT. The gene calls are TRBV28 and TRBJ1-1; TRBD1 agrees at 8 bases. The V segment lost 3 bases and the J segment 5 bases; nucleotides outside the gene matches: 5. The CDR3 is 14 amino acids. In germline, CDR1 is MDHEN, CDR2 SYDVKM.

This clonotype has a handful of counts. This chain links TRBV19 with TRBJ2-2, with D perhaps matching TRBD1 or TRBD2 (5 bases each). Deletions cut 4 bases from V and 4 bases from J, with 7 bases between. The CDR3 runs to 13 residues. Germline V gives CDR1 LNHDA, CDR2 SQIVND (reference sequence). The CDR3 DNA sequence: TGTGCCAGTAGTAGGGACCTCACCGGGGAGCTGTTTTTT. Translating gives CASSRDLTGELFF. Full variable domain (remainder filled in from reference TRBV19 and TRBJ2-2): DGGITQSPKYLFRKEGQNVTLSCEQNLNHDAMYWYRQDPGQGLRLIYYSQIVNDFQKGDIAEGYSVSREKKESFPLTVTSAQKNPTAFYLCASSRDLTGELFFGEGSRLTVL.

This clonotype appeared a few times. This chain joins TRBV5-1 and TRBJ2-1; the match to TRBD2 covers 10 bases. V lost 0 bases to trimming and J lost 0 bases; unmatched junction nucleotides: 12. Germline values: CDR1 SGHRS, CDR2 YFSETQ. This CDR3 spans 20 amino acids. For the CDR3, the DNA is TGCGCCAGCAGCTTGGAGCTAGCGGGAGATCAGCCGAGCTCCTACAATGAGCAGTTCTTC. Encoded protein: CASSLELAGDQPSSYNEQFF.

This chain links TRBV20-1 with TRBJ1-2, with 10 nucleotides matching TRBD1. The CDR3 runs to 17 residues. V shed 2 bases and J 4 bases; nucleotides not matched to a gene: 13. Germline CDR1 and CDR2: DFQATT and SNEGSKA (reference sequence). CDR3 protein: CSARSGQGILGAYGYTF. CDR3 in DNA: TGCAGTGCTAGATCGGGACAGGGGATACTTGGGGCCTATGGCTACACCTTC.